These 26 T cell receptor beta chains were sequenced from one sample in a study of blood T cell repertoires in COVID-19. Assay: immunoSEQ multiplex PCR; the TCRdb copy retains only in-frame clones and omits some. The table lists 40,000 to 65,000 clones, about 80% of them singletons. Sequenced input: peripheral blood. These receptors originate from a human donor in a cohort sampled during active COVID-19.

V usage is TRBV30 and J usage is TRBJ2-5; D possibly corresponds to TRBD2 (7 bases). CDR1 GTSNPN and CDR2 SVGIG come from the germline V gene (reference sequence). V lost 3 bases to trimming and J lost 5 bases, with 10 bases between them. The CDR3 has 12 residues. The CDR3 sequence is CAWRGGPETQYF. In DNA, the CDR3 is TGTGCCTGGAGGGGGGGGCCGGAGACCCAGTACTTC.

This clone has just one count. The chain employs TRBV19 and TRBJ1-1; TRBD1 might be the D (5 bases). The V and J ends lost 6 bases and 1 base respectively, with 9 bases between them. In germline, CDR1 is LNHDA, CDR2 SQIVND (reference sequence). CDR3 length: 13 residues. The CDR3 spells CASRETGNTEAFF. In DNA form, the CDR3 reads TGTGCCAGTAGGGAAACAGGGAACACTGAAGCTTTCTTT.

V is TRBV7-3 and J is TRBJ2-7, with D perhaps TRBD1 (6 bases). The V gene lost 2 bases and the J gene lost 0 bases, with 11 bases spanning the gap. Germline-derived CDR1 and CDR2 are SGHTA and FQGTGA. CDR3 length: 15 residues. The CDR3 bases are TGTGCCAGCAGCTTAGGGCAGGGGACCTCCTACGAGCAGTACTTC. Translation: CASSLGQGTSYEQYF.

The chain uses TRBV5-6 and TRBJ1-4; 7 nucleotides agree with TRBD1. The CDR3 extends over 13 amino acids. V was pared by 7 bases and J by 8 bases, with 8 bases of the junction left unmatched. The germline gives CDR1 SGHDT, CDR2 YYEEEE. The CDR3 protein is CASSGQDQEKLFF. CDR3 nucleotides: TGTGCCAGCTCAGGACAGGACCAAGAAAAACTGTTTTTT.

The rearrangement joins TRBV6-2 or TRBV6-3 to TRBJ2-7, with 9 bases fitting TRBD2. V was clipped by 2 bases and J by 7 bases; unmatched bases: 6. The CDR3 has 14 amino acids. Germline V gives CDR1 MNHEY, CDR2 SVGEGT. As DNA, the CDR3 is TGTGCCAGCAGTTACCCGGGACTAGCAGGGGAGCAGTACTTC. Translation gives CASSYPGLAGEQYF.

The gene calls are TRBV5-1 and TRBJ2-7, with 8 nucleotides matching TRBD1. Germline CDR1 reads SGHRS; CDR2 reads YFSETQ. J gave up 4 bases and V 4 bases, and 4 bases lay outside the gene matches. This CDR3 is 13 amino acids long. In nucleotides, the CDR3 is TGCGCCAGCAGCATGACAGGGGTGTACGAGCAGTACTTC. This gives the protein CASSMTGVYEQYF.

The V call is TRBV7-3, the J call TRBJ2-3, with 16 bases matching TRBD2. CDR1 is SGHTA, CDR2 FQGTGA, per germline. The J segment lost 4 bases and the V segment lost 5 bases, leaving 3 bases of the junction unmatched. The CDR3 extends over 16 amino acids. For the CDR3, the DNA is TGTGCCAGCAGCCGGGGGACTAGCGGGAGGGCAGATACGCAGTATTTT. Encoded protein: CASSRGTSGRADTQYF. Supplemented by reference TRBV7-3 and TRBJ2-3, the full variable domain reads GAGVSQTPSNKVTEKGKYVELRCDPISGHTALYWYRQSLGQGPEFLIYFQGTGAADDSGLPNDRFFAVRPEGSVSTLKIQRTERGDSAVYLCASSRGTSGRADTQYFGPGTRLTVL.

This chain links TRBV5-4 with TRBJ1-1; 7 bases are shared with TRBD1. This CDR3 has 17 amino acids. Germline lookup yields CDR1 SGHNT and CDR2 YYREEE (reference sequence). The junction had 17 bases not matched to a gene; V was cut back by 4 bases and J by 5 bases. For the CDR3, the DNA is TGTGCCAGCAGCGGAGCAGGACAGGCGCTCAGGGGGACTGAAGCTTTCTTT. It is translated as CASSGAGQALRGTEAFF.

The chain joins TRBV7-9 to TRBJ1-1; 10 nucleotides match TRBD1. The CDR3 is 15 residues long. Germline lookup yields CDR1 SEHNR and CDR2 FQNEAQ (reference sequence). The junction had 6 bases not matched to a gene; V was cut back by 2 bases and J by 6 bases. The CDR3 bases are TGTGCCAGCAGCTTACGGACAGGGGGGGAGGCTGAAGCTTTCTTT. Residues: CASSLRTGGEAEAFF.

The chain uses TRBV29-1 and TRBJ1-1, with D possibly TRBD1 on 6 matching bases. Germline CDR1 SQVTM, CDR2 ANQGSEA. There are 12 residues in the CDR3. Trimming took off 6 bases at V and 4 bases at J, with 12 bases between the two ends. The DNA of the CDR3 is TGCAGCGTAACCAGGGGTGCCACTGAAGCTTTCTTT. It is translated as CSVTRGATEAFF.

The chain employs TRBV5-6 and TRBJ2-1; unclear D gene. Trimming left V 4 bases short and J 7 bases short, with 15 bases between. The CDR3 runs to 14 residues. In germline, CDR1 is SGHDT, CDR2 YYEEEE. The CDR3 is CASSPVAVQNEQFF. CDR3 DNA sequence: TGTGCCAGCAGCCCGGTGGCAGTACAGAATGAGCAGTTCTTC. The entire variable domain, with the rest obtained from reference TRBV5-6 and TRBJ2-1, is as follows: DAGVTQSPTHLIKTRGQQVTLRCSPKSGHDTVSWYQQALGQGPQFIFQYYEEEERQRGNFPDRFSGHQFPNYSSELNVNALLLGDSALYLCASSPVAVQNEQFFGPGTRLTVL.

The chain links TRBV27 to TRBJ2-1, with D perhaps TRBD1 (5 bases). The germline V gene encodes CDR1 MNHEY and CDR2 SMNVEV (reference sequence). The CDR3 contains 14 residues. Trimming pared 8 bases from V and 4 bases from J, leaving 15 bases between. CDR3: CASRFRETYNEQFF. CDR3 coding DNA: TGTGCCAGCCGCTTCAGGGAAACTTACAATGAGCAGTTCTTC.

The chain employs TRBV10-3 and TRBJ1-1; 10 bases are shared with TRBD1. V trimming: 3 bases; J trimming: 5 bases; junction bases outside the gene matches: 9. The CDR3 consists of 16 residues. Germline CDR1 and CDR2: ENHRY and SYGVKD. The CDR3 loop reads CAISDPTGGSFTEAFF. The CDR3 bases are TGTGCCATCAGTGACCCGACAGGGGGCTCTTTTACTGAAGCTTTCTTT.

V and J are TRBV19 and TRBJ2-3; 8 bases are a match to TRBD2. V was pared by 6 bases and J by 9 bases, with 11 bases of the junction left unmatched. CDR1 LNHDA and CDR2 SQIVND come from the germline V gene (reference sequence). This CDR3 has 14 amino acids. The CDR3 DNA reads TGTGCCAGTAGCCTAAGCGCGGGGGGCGGCACGCAGTATTTT. Its translation: CASSLSAGGGTQYF.

V usage is TRBV6-2 or TRBV6-3 and J usage is TRBJ2-3; 7 bases align to TRBD2. The CDR3 totals 15 residues. V lost 1 base, J lost 2 bases, and 3 bases stayed unmatched. Germline values: CDR1 MNHEY, CDR2 SVGEGT. This chain's CDR3 is CASSYWEGFTDTQYF. The CDR3 nucleotides read TGTGCCAGCAGTTACTGGGAGGGTTTCACAGATACGCAGTATTTT.

The chain uses TRBV4-2 and TRBJ1-3, with 8 bases aligning to TRBD1. CDR1 is LGHNA, CDR2 YNFKEQ, per germline. The junction had 8 bases not matched to a gene; V was cut back by 4 bases and J by 0 bases. The CDR3 has 17 amino acids. CDR3 residues: CASSPETGAFSGNTIYF. The CDR3 DNA follows: TGTGCCAGCAGCCCCGAGACAGGGGCCTTCTCTGGAAACACCATATATTTT.

The chain employs TRBV3-1 (or the pseudogene TRBV3-2) and TRBJ2-1, with D perhaps matching TRBD2 (5 bases). CDR3 length equals 17 residues. The germline gives CDR1 LGHDT, CDR2 YNNKEL (reference sequence). Trimming took 0 bases from V and 5 from J, leaving 17 bases between them. Here the CDR3 reads CASSQDEEGELNNEQFF. Written as DNA, the CDR3 is TGTGCCAGCAGCCAAGACGAAGAGGGAGAGCTTAACAATGAGCAGTTCTTC.

The chain combines TRBV6-5 with TRBJ1-2, with TRBD1 matching 8 bases. V was pared by 6 bases and J by 8 bases, with 5 bases of the junction left unmatched. The CDR3 is made up of 12 amino acids. Germline CDR1 is MNHEY and CDR2 is SVGAGI. CDR3 amino acids: CASRTGVRGYTF. CDR3 in DNA: TGTGCCAGCAGGACAGGGGTGCGGGGCTACACCTTC.

This rearrangement joins TRBV7-9 to TRBJ2-1; maybe TRBD1 (5 bases). Germline-derived CDR1 and CDR2 are SEHNR and FQNEAQ (reference sequence). V lost 0 bases and J lost 5, with 8 bases in between. The CDR3 spans 14 residues. CDR3 loop: CASSLAVQDNEQFF. Written as DNA, the CDR3 is TGTGCCAGCAGCTTAGCAGTACAGGACAATGAGCAGTTCTTC. Drawing the rest from reference TRBV7-9 and TRBJ2-1, the complete variable domain is DTGVSQNPRHKITKRGQNVTFRCDPISEHNRLYWYRQTLGQGPEFLTYFQNEAQLEKSRLLSDRFSAERPKGSFSTLEIQRTEQGDSAMYLCASSLAVQDNEQFFGPGTRLTVL.

The chain links TRBV6-5 to TRBJ2-1, with 12 bases matching TRBD2. CDR3 length: 16 residues. The germline V gene has CDR1 MNHEY and CDR2 SVGAGI. The J segment lost 6 bases and the V segment lost 4 bases, leaving 7 bases of the junction unmatched. CDR3 in DNA: TGTGCCAGCAGTTCCAACCCTAGCGGGGGGGGCAATGAGCAGTTCTTC. Translation gives CASSSNPSGGGNEQFF.

In the case of this clone: The same CDR3 also results from other DNA sequences found in this sample. V is TRBV5-1 and J is TRBJ2-5, with D hard to call. V lost 0 bases and J lost 0, with 6 bases in between. The germline V gene encodes CDR1 SGHRS and CDR2 YFSETQ. The CDR3 covers 14 residues. CDR3 region: CASSLVAYQETQYF. Written as DNA, the CDR3 is TGCGCCAGCAGCTTGGTAGCATACCAAGAGACCCAGTACTTC.

The genes are TRBV4-1 and TRBJ2-1; D is uncertain. Between the trimmed V and J ends, which lost 0 bases and 0 bases, there was a span of 6 bases. Germline CDR1 MGHRA, CDR2 YSYEKL. This CDR3 has 15 amino acids. CDR3 region: CASSQDPSSYNEQFF. The CDR3 nucleotides read TGCGCCAGCAGCCAAGACCCTAGCTCCTACAATGAGCAGTTCTTC.

The chain links TRBV6-4 to TRBJ2-5; TRBD2 is a possible D gene (5 bases). The CDR3 is made up of 15 amino acids. The germline gives CDR1 MRHNA, CDR2 SNTAGT. The V end was cut by 2 bases, the J end by 4 bases, with 14 bases between. CDR3 residues: CASSDEDFVGETQYF. For the CDR3, the DNA is TGTGCCAGCAGTGACGAGGACTTCGTCGGAGAGACCCAGTACTTC.

CDR3 sequence: CASSKYQGSGNEQFF. The DNA for the CDR3 is TGTGCCAGCAGCAAGTACCAGGGCTCAGGCAATGAGCAGTTCTTC. The chain employs TRBV14 and TRBJ2-1; maybe TRBD1 (5 bases). The V end was cut by 5 bases, the J end by 6 bases, with 17 bases between. CDR3 length: 15 residues. Germline-derived CDR1 and CDR2 are SGHDN and FVKESK.

This sequence joins TRBV11-2 and TRBJ2-1; 9 bases map to TRBD2. V lost 3 bases and J lost 7; bases outside the gene matches: 16. The CDR3 spans 18 residues. Germline loops: CDR1 SGHAT, CDR2 FQNNGV. The CDR3 loop reads CASSLVLAGSPERNEQFF. DNA of the CDR3: TGTGCCAGCAGCTTGGTGCTAGCGGGATCTCCTGAGCGAAATGAGCAGTTCTTC.

This clone was counted only a few times. The rearrangement links TRBV9 to TRBJ2-1; 9 bases agree with TRBD1. The CDR3 spans 13 residues. Germline V CDR1 and CDR2: SGDLS, YYNGEE. The V gene end was trimmed by 3 bases and the J gene end by 8 bases; junction bases not matched to a gene: 3. The CDR3 is CASSADRGDEQFF. The CDR3 DNA is TGTGCCAGCAGCGCGGACAGGGGTGATGAGCAGTTCTTC.